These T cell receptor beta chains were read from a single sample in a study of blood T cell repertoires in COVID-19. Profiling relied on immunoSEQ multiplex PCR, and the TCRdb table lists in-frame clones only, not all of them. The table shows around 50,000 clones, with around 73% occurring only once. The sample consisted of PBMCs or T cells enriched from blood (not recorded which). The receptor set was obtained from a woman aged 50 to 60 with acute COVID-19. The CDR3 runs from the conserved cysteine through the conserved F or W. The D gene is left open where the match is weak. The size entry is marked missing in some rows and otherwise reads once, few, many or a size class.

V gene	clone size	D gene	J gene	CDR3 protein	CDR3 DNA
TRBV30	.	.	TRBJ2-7	CAWREYPTLSSYEQYF	TGTGCCTGGAGAGAATATCCGACATTGAGCTCCTACGAGCAGTACTTC
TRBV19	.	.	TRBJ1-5	CASGGVGWQPQHF	TGTGCCAGTGGGGGCGTTGGATGGCAGCCCCAGCATTTT
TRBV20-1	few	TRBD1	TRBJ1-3	CSASRQGSTIYF	TGCAGTGCTAGTAGACAGGGAAGCACCATATATTTT
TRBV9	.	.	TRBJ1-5	CASSTRENQPQHF	TGTGCCAGCAGTACCAGGGAAAATCAGCCCCAGCATTTT
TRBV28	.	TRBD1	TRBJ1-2	CASSFRDRVGGYTF	TGTGCCAGCAGTTTCCGCGACAGGGTAGGGGGCTACACCTTC
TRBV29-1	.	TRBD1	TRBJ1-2	CSVDVPGTGGRGYTF	TGCAGCGTTGATGTCCCCGGGACAGGGGGCCGGGGCTACACCTTC
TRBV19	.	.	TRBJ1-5	CASSILHSNRNQPQHF	TGTGCCAGTAGTATTCTCCACAGCAACCGTAATCAGCCCCAGCATTTT
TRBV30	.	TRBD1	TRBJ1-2	CAWRGTGGLRGYTF	TGTGCCTGGAGGGGGACAGGGGGCTTGCGTGGCTACACCTTC
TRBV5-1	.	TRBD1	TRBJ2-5	CASSLDGQGPETQYF	TGCGCCAGCAGCTTGGACGGACAGGGCCCAGAGACCCAGTACTTC
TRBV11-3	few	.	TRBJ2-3	CASSPRTASKDADTQYF	TGTGCCAGCAGCCCAAGGACAGCCTCAAAGGATGCAGATACGCAGTATTTT
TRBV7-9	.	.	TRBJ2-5	CASSLITASEETQYF	TGTGCCAGCAGCTTAATAACCGCCAGTGAAGAGACCCAGTACTTC
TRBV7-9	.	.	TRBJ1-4	CASSPISGHNEKLFF	TGTGCCAGCAGCCCAATCTCGGGACACAATGAAAAACTGTTTTTT
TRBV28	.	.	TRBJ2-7	CASSFEGAAYEQYF	TGTGCCAGCAGTTTCGAAGGGGCGGCGTACGAGCAGTACTTC
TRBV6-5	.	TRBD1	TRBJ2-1	CASTAKPGQSNEQFF	TGTGCCAGCACCGCTAAACCGGGACAGTCCAATGAGCAGTTCTTC
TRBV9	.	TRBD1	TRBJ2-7	CASSVRGTGDEQYF	TGTGCCAGCAGCGTAAGGGGGACAGGGGACGAGCAGTACTTC
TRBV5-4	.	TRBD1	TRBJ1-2	CASSTGTGGLYGYTF	TGTGCCAGCAGCACCGGGACAGGAGGTCTCTATGGCTACACCTTC
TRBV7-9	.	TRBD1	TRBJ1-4	CASSPHLGTGLMKVELFF	TGTGCCAGCAGCCCACACCTTGGGACAGGCCTAATGAAGGTGGAACTGTTTTTT
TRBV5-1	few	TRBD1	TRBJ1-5	CASSPGTDHQPQHF	TGCGCCAGCAGCCCCGGGACAGATCATCAGCCCCAGCATTTT
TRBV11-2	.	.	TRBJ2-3	CASSGGQGGTDTQYF	TGTGCCAGCAGTGGGGGGCAGGGGGGCACAGATACGCAGTATTTT
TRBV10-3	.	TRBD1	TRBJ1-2	CAISERDSALYGYTF	TGTGCCATCAGTGAGAGGGACAGCGCGCTATATGGCTACACCTTC
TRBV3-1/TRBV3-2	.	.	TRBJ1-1	CASIKGGEAFF	TGTGCCAGCATCAAGGGGGGGGAGGCTTTCTTT
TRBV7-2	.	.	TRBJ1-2	CASSPGGGANYGYTF	TGTGCCAGCAGCCCCGGCGGGGGAGCTAACTATGGCTACACCTTC
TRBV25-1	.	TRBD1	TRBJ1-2	CASRQGANYGYTF	TGTGCCAGCAGACAGGGGGCTAACTATGGCTACACCTTC